This entry lists 11 T cell receptor beta chains sequenced from one sample in a study of OX40 agonist ivuxolimab in advanced cancers. Only in-frame clones appear in the TCRdb table, and some are missing; sequencing was by immunoSEQ multiplex PCR. This table holds 60,000 to 70,000 clones, around 88% found once. The sequenced sample was CD4+ or CD8+ T cells sorted from blood, obtained in a trial of the OX40 agonist ivuxolimab. The receptors stem from an adult with an advanced solid tumor such as melanoma, head and neck, liver or kidney cancer.

The CDR3 DNA reads as TGTGCCAGCAGCCAGACCCTCGGGGAGCTGTTTTTT. Protein: CASSQTLGELFF. The V call is TRBV9, the J call TRBJ2-2; D not resolved. This CDR3 contains 12 residues. The germline V and J ends were trimmed by 4 bases and 7 bases, with 8 bases remaining between them. The germline CDR1 and CDR2 sequences are SGDLS and YYNGEE.

This clone was observed a few times. The chain links TRBV18 to TRBJ1-5; the D gene is possibly TRBD1 (6 bases). Trimming removed 0 bases at V and 7 bases at J, with 13 bases between. Germline values: CDR1 KGHSH, CDR2 LQKENI. CDR3 length: 15 residues. The CDR3 bases are TGTGCCAGCTCACCACCGGGGGCGGAGGGGCAGCCCCAGCATTTT. Its translation is CASSPPGAEGQPQHF.

There are a few counts of this clone. V and J are TRBV19 and TRBJ1-5; 9 bases line up with TRBD1. Unmatched junction bases numbered 10, after V lost 7 bases and J lost 3 bases. Germline loops: CDR1 LNHDA, CDR2 SQIVND (reference sequence). The CDR3 spans 16 residues. The CDR3, as DNA: TGTGCCAGTACTACGGGGACAGGGTCTACCAATCAGCCCCAGCATTTT. Translated: CASTTGTGSTNQPQHF.

The V call is TRBV29-1, the J call TRBJ2-5; no clear D gene. Germline V gives CDR1 SQVTM, CDR2 ANQGSEA. The CDR3 runs 10 residues. The CDR3 spells CGSGDETQYF. The CDR3 region has the DNA TGCGGGTCAGGTGACGAGACCCAGTACTTC. The complete variable domain, with remaining parts taken from reference TRBV29-1 and TRBJ2-5, reads SAVISQKPSRDICQRGTSLTIQCQVDSQVTMMFWYRQQPGQSLTLIATANQGSEATYESGFVIDKFPISRPNLTFSTLTVSNMSPEDSSIYLCGSGDETQYFGPGTRLLVL.

The chain has TRBV6-6 and TRBJ2-3; the D is unclear. The ends were cut back, 0 bases at V and 7 bases at J, with 5 bases in the middle. CDR1 and CDR2 from the germline V gene are MNHNY and SVGAGI (reference sequence). The CDR3 has 12 amino acids. The CDR3 is CASSYSTHTQYF. CDR3 DNA: TGTGCCAGCAGTTACTCGACGCATACGCAGTATTTT.

V is TRBV5-6 and J is TRBJ2-5; a weak D match, TRBD2 (5 bases). This CDR3 region has 16 residues. Germline CDR1 is SGHDT and CDR2 is YYEEEE. The V end was cut by 0 bases, the J end by 5 bases, with 17 bases between. The CDR3 bases are TGTGCCAGCAGCTTGGCCAGCGGCGCCGGGCTTGAGACCCAGTACTTC. As protein: CASSLASGAGLETQYF.

J is TRBJ2-7 and V is TRBV18; D remains unclear. The ends were cut back, 3 bases at V and 6 bases at J, with 12 bases in the middle. From germline, CDR1 is KGHSH and CDR2 LQKENI. This CDR3 is built from 13 residues. The CDR3 bases are TGTGCCAGCTCACCGATGACTGCGGTCGAGCAGTACTTC. It is translated as CASSPMTAVEQYF.

The rearrangement joins TRBV18 to TRBJ1-1; maybe TRBD1 (6 bases). The CDR3 has 14 amino acids. Per germline, CDR1 KGHSH and CDR2 LQKENI. The ends were cut back, 3 bases at V and 3 bases at J, with 11 bases in the middle. CDR3 region: CASSPLHRDTEAFF. CDR3 sequence (DNA): TGTGCCAGCTCACCTCTTCACAGGGACACTGAAGCTTTCTTT.

J is TRBJ2-1 and V is TRBV7-2; D is perhaps TRBD1 (5 bases). The V and J ends lost 5 bases and 7 bases respectively, with 12 bases between them. Looked up from germline, CDR1 is SGHTA and CDR2 is FQGNSA. The CDR3 covers 13 residues. The CDR3 region has the DNA TGTGCCAGCAGCAAACCGACAGTTAATGAGCAGTTCTTC. This gives the protein CASSKPTVNEQFF.

The chain carries TRBV7-2 and TRBJ1-4; the D is unclear. V was pared by 1 base and J by 6 bases, with 18 bases between. Germline values: CDR1 SGHTA, CDR2 FQGNSA. The CDR3 extends over 17 amino acids. Here the CDR3 DNA reads TGTGCCAGCAGCTTAGTGCCCCCGAAAAGCGCACATGAAAAACTGTTTTTT. As protein: CASSLVPPKSAHEKLFF.

The chain employs TRBV6-5 and TRBJ2-4; no firm D call. The CDR3 is 14 amino acids. The V gene lost 6 bases and the J gene lost 9 bases, with 18 bases spanning the gap. Germline CDR1 is MNHEY and CDR2 is SVGAGI. CDR3 sequence (DNA): TGTGCCAGCAGAGATCCTGACATTTATTCCATTCAGTACTTC. Translation gives CASRDPDIYSIQYF.